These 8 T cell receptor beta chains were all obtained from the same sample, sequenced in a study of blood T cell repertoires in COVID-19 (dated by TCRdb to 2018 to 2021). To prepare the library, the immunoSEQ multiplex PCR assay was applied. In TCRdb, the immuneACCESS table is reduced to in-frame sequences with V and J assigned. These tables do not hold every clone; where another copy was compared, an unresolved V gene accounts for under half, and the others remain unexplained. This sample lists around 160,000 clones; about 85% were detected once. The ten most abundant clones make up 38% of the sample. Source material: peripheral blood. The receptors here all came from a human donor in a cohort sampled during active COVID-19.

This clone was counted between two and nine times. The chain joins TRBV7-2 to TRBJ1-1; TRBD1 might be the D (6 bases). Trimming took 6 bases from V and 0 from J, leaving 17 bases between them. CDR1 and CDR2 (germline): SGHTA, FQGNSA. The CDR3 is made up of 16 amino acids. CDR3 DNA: TGTGCCAGCAGTAAATCAGCGGGGGGGCTGAACACTGAAGCTTTCTTT. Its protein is CASSKSAGGLNTEAFF.

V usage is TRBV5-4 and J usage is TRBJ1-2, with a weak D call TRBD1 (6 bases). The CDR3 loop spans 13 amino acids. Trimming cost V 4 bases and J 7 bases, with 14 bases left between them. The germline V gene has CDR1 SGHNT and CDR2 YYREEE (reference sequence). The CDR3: CASSPGGLGGYTF. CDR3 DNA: TGTGCCAGCAGCCCGGGGGGGCTCGGTGGCTACACCTTC.

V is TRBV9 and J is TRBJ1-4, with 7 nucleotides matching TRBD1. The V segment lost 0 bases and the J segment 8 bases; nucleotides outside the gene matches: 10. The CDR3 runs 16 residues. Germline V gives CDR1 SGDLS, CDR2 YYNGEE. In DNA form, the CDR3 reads TGTGCCAGCAGCGTAGGGTCGGGGGACAGCGGGGAAAAACTGTTTTTT. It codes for CASSVGSGDSGEKLFF. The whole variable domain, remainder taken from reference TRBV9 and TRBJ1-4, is DSGVTQTPKHLITATGQRVTLRCSPRSGDLSVYWYQQSLDQGLQFLIQYYNGEERAKGNILERFSAQQFPDLHSELNLSSLELGDSALYFCASSVGSGDSGEKLFFGSGTQLSVL.

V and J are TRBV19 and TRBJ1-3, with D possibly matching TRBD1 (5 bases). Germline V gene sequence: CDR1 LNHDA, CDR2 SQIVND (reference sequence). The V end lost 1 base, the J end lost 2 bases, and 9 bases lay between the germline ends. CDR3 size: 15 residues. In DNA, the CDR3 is TGTGCCAGTAGTATAGGGGGCCAAGCTGGAAACACCATATATTTT. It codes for CASSIGGQAGNTIYF.

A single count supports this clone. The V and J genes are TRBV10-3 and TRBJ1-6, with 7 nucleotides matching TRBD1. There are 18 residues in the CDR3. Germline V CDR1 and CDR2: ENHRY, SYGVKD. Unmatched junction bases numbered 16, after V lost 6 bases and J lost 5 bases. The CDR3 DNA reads TGTGCCATCAGACCCAAGCCACAGGGGCGGAATCATAATTCACCCCTCCACTTT. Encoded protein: CAIRPKPQGRNHNSPLHF.

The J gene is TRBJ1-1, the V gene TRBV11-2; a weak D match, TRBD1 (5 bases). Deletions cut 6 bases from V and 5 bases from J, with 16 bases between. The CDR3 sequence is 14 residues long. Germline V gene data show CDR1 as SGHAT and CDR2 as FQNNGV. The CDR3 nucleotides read TGTGCCAGCAGATCCGCTCAGGGAGGGACTGAAGCTTTCTTT. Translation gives CASRSAQGGTEAFF. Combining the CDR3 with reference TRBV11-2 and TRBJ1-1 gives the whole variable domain EAGVAQSPRYKIIEKRQSVAFWCNPISGHATLYWYQQILGQGPKLLIQFQNNGVVDDSQLPKDRFSAERLKGVDSTLKIQPAKLEDSAVYLCASRSAQGGTEAFFGQGTRLTVV.

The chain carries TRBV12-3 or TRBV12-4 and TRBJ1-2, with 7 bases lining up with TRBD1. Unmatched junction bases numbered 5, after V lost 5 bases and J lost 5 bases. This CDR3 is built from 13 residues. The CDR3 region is CASSRDSQYGYTF. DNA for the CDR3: TGTGCCAGCAGTCGGGACAGCCAGTATGGCTACACCTTC.

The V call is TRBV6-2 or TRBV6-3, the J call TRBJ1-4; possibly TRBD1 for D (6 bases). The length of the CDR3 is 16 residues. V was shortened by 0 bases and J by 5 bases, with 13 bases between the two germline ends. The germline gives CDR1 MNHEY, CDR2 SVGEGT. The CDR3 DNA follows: TGTGCCAGCAGTTACTCGCGGACAGATATCAATGAAAAACTGTTTTTT. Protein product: CASSYSRTDINEKLFF.